This entry lists 22 T cell receptor beta chains sequenced from one sample in a study of CD8 T cells in ankylosing spondylitis. One entry per CDR3 protein, called by TCRdb with MiXCR from the 5' RACE reads. The sample shows around 770,000 distinct CDR3 sequences, 10% to 15% of them seen only once. Study results and caveats: A TCR beta motif of roughly eight highly homologous variants seemed to mark ankylosing spondylitis blood.

Their specific antigens are unknown. Sequencing was carried out using blood, either unsorted or a sorted T cell fraction (not recorded which). Receptors originate from a male donor with ankylosing spondylitis.

This clonotype has only a few counts. J is TRBJ1-4 and V is TRBV5-5; 8 positions match TRBD1. Germline V gene lookup returns CDR1 SGHKS and CDR2 YYEKEE (reference sequence). This CDR3 comprises 14 residues. V gave up 1 base and J gave up 8 bases; unmatched junction bases: 4. This CDR3 is CASSLRTGSEKLFF. The CDR3 nucleotides read TGTGCCAGCAGCTTGAGGACAGGGAGCGAAAAACTGTTTTTT. The whole variable domain, remainder taken from reference TRBV5-5 and TRBJ1-4, is DAGVTQSPTHLIKTRGQQVTLRCSPISGHKSVSWYQQVLGQGPQFIFQYYEKEERGRGNFPDRFSARQFPNYSSELNVNALLLGDSALYLCASSLRTGSEKLFFGSGTQLSVL.

The rearrangement joins TRBV20-1 to TRBJ2-1; 8 nucleotides line up with TRBD1. This CDR3 has 13 residues. With V trimmed by 8 bases and J by 4 bases, 7 bases remained unmatched. Germline CDR1 is DFQATT and CDR2 is SNEGSKA (reference sequence). The DNA for the CDR3 is TGCAGTCCGGCAGGGGGCGAGTACAATGAGCAGTTCTTC. Translated, it gives CSPAGGEYNEQFF.

This clonotype came up many times. The chain has TRBV18 and TRBJ2-1, with unresolved D. Germline values: CDR1 KGHSH, CDR2 LQKENI. The CDR3 runs 14 residues. V lost 6 bases and J lost 5, with 14 bases in between. This CDR3 is CASSLLSEDNEQFF. The CDR3 DNA follows: TGTGCCAGCTCTCTCCTAAGCGAGGACAATGAGCAGTTCTTC.

About this clonotype: One junction end disagrees with the germline gene, perhaps due to a read error. The chain uses TRBV10-3 and TRBJ2-4; D ambiguous. Germline CDR1 and CDR2: ENHRY and SYGVKD. There are 15 residues in the CDR3. The CDR3 coding sequence is TGTGCCATCCGTGAGAGGTCCGCAGGCGAAGTCATTCAGTACTTC. Its translation: CAIRERSAGEVIQYF.

The chain combines TRBV20-1 with TRBJ1-5, with D unclear. Germline CDR1 DFQATT, CDR2 SNEGSKA (reference sequence). CDR3 length: 14 residues. With 4 bases removed from V and 1 base from J, the gap between germline ends came to 11 bases. Here the CDR3 reads CSANSAGSNQPQHF. The DNA of the CDR3 is TGCAGTGCTAATTCTGCGGGCAGCAATCAGCCCCAGCATTTT.

This clonotype was seen more than once but under ten times. The genes are TRBV20-1 and TRBJ2-7; D remains ambiguous. The germline V and J ends were trimmed by 5 bases and 0 bases, with 5 bases remaining between them. Germline V gene data show CDR1 as DFQATT and CDR2 as SNEGSKA (reference sequence). CDR3 length: 11 amino acids. The CDR3 here is CSAWSSYEQYF. The CDR3 DNA follows: TGCAGTGCTTGGAGCTCCTACGAGCAGTACTTC.

This clonotype has more than one count but fewer than ten. This chain uses TRBV6-1 with TRBJ1-1; D ambiguous. Germline V gene lookup returns CDR1 MNHNS and CDR2 SASEGT. The CDR3 covers 15 residues. V gave up 6 bases and J gave up 1 base, with 15 bases separating them. The CDR3, as DNA: TGTGCCAGCAGCCGCCACGGACTCCAGAACACTGAAGCTTTCTTT. It encodes CASSRHGLQNTEAFF.

This clonotype was seen a handful of times. The V call is TRBV20-1, the J call TRBJ1-5; the D gene is possibly TRBD1 (5 bases). The V end lost 5 bases, the J end lost 7 bases, and 18 bases lay between the germline ends. This CDR3 contains 14 residues. Per the germline V gene, CDR1 is DFQATT and CDR2 is SNEGSKA (reference sequence). The CDR3 DNA follows: TGCAGTGCTCCCAGCGGGGGTAACGGACAGCCCCAGCATTTT. Translating gives CSAPSGGNGQPQHF.

This clonotype was seen only a few times. This chain uses TRBV20-1 with TRBJ2-1; D may be TRBD2 (6 bases). The germline gives CDR1 DFQATT, CDR2 SNEGSKA (reference sequence). Between the trimmed V and J ends, which lost 6 bases and 6 bases, there was a span of 15 bases. The CDR3 consists of 13 residues. The CDR3 loop reads CSAPGLTLNEQFF. The CDR3 nucleotides read TGCAGTGCCCCGGGACTTACGCTCAATGAGCAGTTCTTC.

This clonotype has at least ten counts. V usage is TRBV12-3 or TRBV12-4 and J usage is TRBJ1-2; D is unresolved. The CDR3 totals 13 residues. Trimming took 3 bases from V and 0 from J, leaving 5 bases between them. The CDR3 is CASSFTTNYGYTF. The CDR3 DNA reads TGTGCCAGCAGTTTTACTACTAACTATGGCTACACCTTC.

The chain joins TRBV20-1 to TRBJ1-4; the D gene is possibly TRBD1 (6 bases). CDR1 and CDR2 from the germline V gene are DFQATT and SNEGSKA (reference sequence). Trimming took 6 bases from V and 4 from J, leaving 12 bases between them. This CDR3 region has 13 residues. In nucleotides, the CDR3 is TGCAGTGCAAGACAGGCCCTTAATGAAAAACTGTTTTTT. Encoded protein: CSARQALNEKLFF.

The V and J genes are TRBV9 and TRBJ2-1, with D perhaps matching TRBD1 or TRBD2 (5 bases each). The CDR3 spans 14 residues. V lost 0 bases and J lost 5, with 9 bases in between. Per germline, CDR1 SGDLS and CDR2 YYNGEE. The CDR3 DNA reads TGTGCCAGCAGCGTAGAAGGGACCAACAATGAGCAGTTCTTC. Translation: CASSVEGTNNEQFF.

This clonotype was counted many times. The chain employs TRBV20-1 and TRBJ2-7; 7 bases align to TRBD1. The germline CDR1 and CDR2 sequences are DFQATT and SNEGSKA (reference sequence). V lost 6 bases and J lost 3; bases outside the gene matches: 17. The CDR3 spans 16 residues. The CDR3 region has the DNA TGCAGTGCCGGATCGGTGGAGACAGGGACGGGCTACGAGCAGTACTTC. As protein: CSAGSVETGTGYEQYF.

Ten or more counts support this clonotype. The V call is TRBV5-1, the J call TRBJ1-1, with 10 positions matching TRBD1. The germline gives CDR1 SGHRS, CDR2 YFSETQ. The CDR3 totals 16 residues. V shed 1 base, J shed 0 bases, and the junction held 3 bases outside the gene matches. The CDR3 DNA reads TGCGCCAGCAGCTTGTTGGGACAGGGGCTGAACACTGAAGCTTTCTTT. Its translation is CASSLLGQGLNTEAFF.

This clonotype was observed a handful of times. V gene TRBV5-1 combines with J gene TRBJ2-7, with D tentatively TRBD2 (6 bases). The CDR3 loop spans 12 amino acids. Germline loops: CDR1 SGHRS, CDR2 YFSETQ. The V and J ends lost 7 bases and 9 bases respectively, with 17 bases between them. The chain's CDR3 is CASRPEGGRQYF. In DNA form, the CDR3 reads TGCGCCAGCCGCCCGGAGGGCGGACGGCAGTACTTC.

The rearrangement links TRBV5-1 to TRBJ2-1; 7 bases agree with TRBD2. The ends lost 1 base at V and 7 bases at J; junction bases unmatched: 5. Germline CDR1 SGHRS, CDR2 YFSETQ. The CDR3 spans 14 residues. Written as DNA, the CDR3 is TGCGCCAGCAGCTTGCCAGCGGGGCTAAATGAGCAGTTCTTC. Its protein product is CASSLPAGLNEQFF.

This clonotype was picked up many times. The rearrangement joins TRBV29-1 to TRBJ2-7; no clear D. Germline CDR1 and CDR2: SQVTM and ANQGSEA. Trimming took 1 base from V and 5 from J, leaving 6 bases between them. CDR3 length equals 11 residues. Written as DNA, the CDR3 is TGCAGCGTTGAAGTCCGTAACGAGCAGTACTTC. It encodes CSVEVRNEQYF.

This clonotype appeared a few times. The chain recombines TRBV12-3 or TRBV12-4 with TRBJ2-3; 12 bases fit TRBD2. The CDR3 is made up of 18 amino acids. V dropped 2 bases and J dropped 0; count of bases not matched to a gene: 6. CDR3 sequence reads: CASSLPKGLAGSTDTQYF. DNA of the CDR3: TGTGCCAGCAGTTTACCCAAAGGACTAGCGGGAAGCACAGATACGCAGTATTTT.

This clonotype has just a few counts. V usage is TRBV20-1 and J usage is TRBJ2-7; D perhaps matches TRBD1 (6 bases). The CDR3 has 10 residues. Trimming cost V 6 bases and J 6 bases, with 9 bases left between them. Germline-derived CDR1 and CDR2 are DFQATT and SNEGSKA (reference sequence). The CDR3 DNA reads as TGCAGTGCCCTCAGGGGCGAGCAGTACTTC. Translating gives CSALRGEQYF.

This clonotype was observed at least ten times. V is TRBV20-1 and J is TRBJ1-6; D unresolved. Germline CDR1 DFQATT, CDR2 SNEGSKA (reference sequence). Trimming took off 5 bases at V and 0 bases at J, with 11 bases between the two ends. The CDR3 length is 15 residues. The DNA for the CDR3 is TGCAGTGCTTCCATGGGGAGCTCCTATAATTCACCCCTCCACTTT. It translates to CSASMGSSYNSPLHF.

In its sample, this clonotype was seen many times. The rearrangement uses TRBV20-1 and TRBJ1-5, with D maybe TRBD1 (5 bases). CDR1 is DFQATT and CDR2 is SNEGSKA in the germline V gene (reference sequence). V lost 7 bases to trimming and J lost 4 bases, with 11 bases between them. The CDR3 totals 12 residues. For the CDR3, the DNA is TGCAGTGTCGACAGTTTGAATCAGCCCCAGCATTTT. Translated, it gives CSVDSLNQPQHF.

The chain has TRBV9 and TRBJ2-7; 11 nucleotides match TRBD2. Looked up from germline, CDR1 is SGDLS and CDR2 is YYNGEE. This CDR3 comprises 15 residues. Trimming removed 4 bases from V and 7 bases from J; junction bases left unmatched: 10. The CDR3 loop reads CASSPRTSGPTEQYF. Written as DNA, the CDR3 is TGTGCCAGCAGCCCCCGGACTAGCGGGCCTACAGAGCAGTACTTC. The full variable domain, in which reference TRBV9 and TRBJ2-7 provide the parts outside the CDR3, is DSGVTQTPKHLITATGQRVTLRCSPRSGDLSVYWYQQSLDQGLQFLIQYYNGEERAKGNILERFSAQQFPDLHSELNLSSLELGDSALYFCASSPRTSGPTEQYFGPGTRLTVT.